This TCR beta chain was sequenced during a study of CD8+ T cells in alopecia areata. Noted treatment: oral pan-JAK inhibitor, 5-10 mg twice daily. Reverse transcribed after extraction, RNA yielded cDNA as the sequencing template. TCRdb's copy holds only in-frame clones and misses some; the assay was immunoSEQ multiplex PCR. The sample yields about 110,000 clones, about 59% seen once. The CDR3 sequence is 14 residues long. Germline lookup yields CDR1 PRHDT and CDR2 FYEKMQ (reference sequence). V lost 5 bases to trimming and J lost 6 bases; unmatched junction nucleotides: 5. Sequenced material: CD8+ T cells sorted from blood, taken at week 24, from a patient treated with tofacitinib. The sequence derives from a human donor with alopecia areata. The V call is TRBV13, the J call TRBJ2-7, with 12 bases fitting TRBD2. CDR3 DNA sequence: TGTGCCAGCAGCCGGACTAGCGGGGAGGGCGAGCAGTACTTC. Translation: CASSRTSGEGEQYF.